This T cell receptor (beta chain) is drawn from a study of CD8 T cells in Susac syndrome. Trimming took 7 bases from V and 5 from J, leaving 17 bases between them. The CDR3 has 15 residues. Germline V lookup: CDR1 SGHTA, CDR2 FQGNSA. Study-wide points: The study conceded that relatively few individuals underwent its TCR sequencing and HLA analysis.

In regard to this clonotype: Its antigen is not known.

The patients who served as multiple sclerosis controls were treatment-naive and had stable or active relapsing-remitting disease that fulfilled the revised McDonald criteria. When the RNA was reverse transcribed, random hexamers were used with an input of roughly 0.5 to 1 ug. Amplification of the TCR beta CDR3 was carried out by immunoSEQ multiplex PCR, which spanned a total of 54 Vbeta and 13 Jbeta segments. TCRdb analysed the immunoSEQ multiplex PCR reads with MiXCR anew, one entry per CDR3 protein. In the table there are a few hundred thousand distinct CDR3 sequences, around 85% of which are singletons.

The receptor's source is a human donor with multiple sclerosis. The sample taken for sequencing was CD8+ T cells from PBMCs. The V and J genes are TRBV7-2 and TRBJ2-2; D tentatively fits TRBD1 or TRBD2 (5 bases each). The CDR3 sequence is CASTEWGSRTGELFF. CDR3 DNA: TGTGCCAGCACTGAGTGGGGGTCCCGGACCGGGGAGCTGTTTTTT.